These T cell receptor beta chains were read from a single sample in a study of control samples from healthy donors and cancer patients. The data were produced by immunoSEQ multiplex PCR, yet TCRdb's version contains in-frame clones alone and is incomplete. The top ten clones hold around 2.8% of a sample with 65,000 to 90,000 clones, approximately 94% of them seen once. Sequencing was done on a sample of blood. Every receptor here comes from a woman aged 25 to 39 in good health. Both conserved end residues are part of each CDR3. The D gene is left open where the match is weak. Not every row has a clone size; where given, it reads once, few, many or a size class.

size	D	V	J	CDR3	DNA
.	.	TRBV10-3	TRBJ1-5	CAISDYSNQPQHF	TGTGCCATCAGTGACTATAGCAATCAGCCCCAGCATTTT
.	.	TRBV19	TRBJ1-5	CASSIRGGAGNQPQHF	TGTGCCAGTAGTATACGGGGGGGGGCCGGCAATCAGCCCCAGCATTTT
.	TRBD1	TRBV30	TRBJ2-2	CAWTGTANTGELFF	TGTGCCTGGACCGGGACAGCGAACACCGGGGAGCTGTTTTTT
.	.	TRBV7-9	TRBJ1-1	CASSLGLDGNTEAFF	TGTGCCAGCAGCTTAGGCCTCGACGGTAACACTGAAGCTTTCTTT
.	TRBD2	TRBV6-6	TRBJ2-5	CASRSTSGGAEETQYF	TGTGCCAGCAGGAGTACTAGCGGGGGGGCTGAAGAGACCCAGTACTTC
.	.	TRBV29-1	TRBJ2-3	CSVEGKRADTQYF	TGCAGCGTTGAAGGGAAGAGGGCAGATACGCAGTATTTT
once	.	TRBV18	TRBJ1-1	CASSNMNTEAFF	TGTGCCAGCTCAAACATGAACACTGAAGCTTTCTTT
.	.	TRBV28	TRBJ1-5	CASSKGGYQPQHF	TGTGCCAGCAGTAAGGGTGGCTATCAGCCCCAGCATTTT
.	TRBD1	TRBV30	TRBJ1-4	CAWGPGQENEKLFF	TGTGCCTGGGGCCCGGGACAGGAGAATGAAAAACTGTTTTTT
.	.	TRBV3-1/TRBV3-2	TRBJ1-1	CASKLGPGQAFF	TGTGCCAGCAAATTAGGGCCCGGTCAAGCTTTCTTT
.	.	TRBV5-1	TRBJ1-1	CASSQNRATEAFF	TGCGCCAGCAGCCAAAACAGGGCCACTGAAGCTTTCTTT
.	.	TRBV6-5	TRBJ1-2	CASSYGTSGGYTF	TGTGCCAGCAGTTACGGGACATCCGGTGGCTACACCTTC
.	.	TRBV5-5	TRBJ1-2	CASSPTRQVGNYGYTF	TGTGCCAGCAGCCCTACCCGACAGGTGGGGAACTATGGCTACACCTTC
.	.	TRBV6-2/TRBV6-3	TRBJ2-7	CASSRPSSYEQYF	TGTGCCAGCAGTCGTCCGAGCTCCTACGAGCAGTACTTC
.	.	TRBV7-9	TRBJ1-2	CASSLGRAGAGYTF	TGTGCCAGCAGCTTAGGACGGGCAGGGGCTGGCTACACCTTC
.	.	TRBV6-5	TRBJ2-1	CASKPGHGQNNEQFF	TGTGCCAGCAAACCGGGCCACGGGCAAAACAATGAGCAGTTCTTC
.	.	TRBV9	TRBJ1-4	CASSLREKLFF	TGTGCCAGCTCCCTAAGGGAAAAACTGTTTTTT
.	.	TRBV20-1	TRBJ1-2	CSASRGGANGYTF	TGCAGTGCTAGTAGGGGAGGGGCTAATGGCTACACCTTC
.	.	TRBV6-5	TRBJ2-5	CAMKRGPQETQYF	TGTGCCATGAAGAGGGGACCTCAAGAGACCCAGTACTTC
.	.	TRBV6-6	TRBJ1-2	CASSYSFVGGVEGYTF	TGTGCCAGCAGTTACTCGTTCGTCGGGGGCGTAGAAGGCTACACCTTC
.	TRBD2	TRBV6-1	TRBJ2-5	CASSGRSGGLQETQYF	TGTGCCAGCAGTGGGCGCAGCGGGGGACTACAAGAGACCCAGTACTTC
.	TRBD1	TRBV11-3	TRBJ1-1	CASSPQGQYKFLNTEAFF	TGTGCCAGCAGCCCCCAGGGACAGTACAAATTTCTGAACACTGAAGCTTTCTTT
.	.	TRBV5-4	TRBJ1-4	CASSFGGAENEKLFF	TGTGCCAGCAGCTTTGGCGGCGCGGAAAATGAAAAACTGTTTTTT
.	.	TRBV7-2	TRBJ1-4	CASSSSRQPRREKLFF	TGTGCCAGCAGCTCGAGCCGACAGCCGAGAAGGGAAAAACTGTTTTTT
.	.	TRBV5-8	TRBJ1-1	CASTRQASLEAFF	TGTGCCAGCACCCGACAGGCATCCCTTGAAGCTTTCTTT
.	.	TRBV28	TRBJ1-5	CASSFGQGNQPQHF	TGTGCCAGCAGTTTTGGTCAGGGGAATCAGCCCCAGCATTTT
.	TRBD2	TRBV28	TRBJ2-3	CASSLWTIAGSTDTQYF	TGTGCCAGCAGTTTATGGACTATAGCGGGGAGCACAGATACGCAGTATTTT
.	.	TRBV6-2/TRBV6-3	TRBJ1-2	CASSSGSYGYTF	TGTGCCAGCAGTTCCGGGAGCTATGGCTACACCTTC
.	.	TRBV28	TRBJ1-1	CASSSGQLNTEAFF	TGTGCCAGCAGTTCGGGGCAGCTGAACACTGAAGCTTTCTTT
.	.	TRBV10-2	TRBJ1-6	CASSLDRQPNSPLHF	TGCGCCAGCAGTCTAGACCGACAGCCTAATTCACCCCTCCACTTT
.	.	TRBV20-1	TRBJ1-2	CSARTDDGYTF	TGCAGTGCCAGAACGGACGATGGCTACACCTTC
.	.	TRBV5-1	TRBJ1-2	CASSPGQGSGRGYTF	TGCGCCAGCAGCCCGGGGCAGGGATCCGGGAGGGGCTACACCTTC
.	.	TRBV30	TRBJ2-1	CAWRGSTLMGMYEQFF	TGTGCCTGGAGAGGATCTACCCTTATGGGGATGTATGAGCAGTTCTTC
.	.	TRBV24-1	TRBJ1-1	CATSESGRKSAFF	TGTGCCACCAGTGAGTCAGGACGGAAGTCAGCTTTCTTT
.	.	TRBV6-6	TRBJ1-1	CASSSLVSVNTEAFF	TGTGCCAGCTCCTCCCTCGTATCCGTAAACACTGAAGCTTTCTTT
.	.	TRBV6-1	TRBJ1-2	CASSERALSNYGYTF	TGTGCCAGCAGTGAGAGGGCGCTCTCTAACTATGGCTACACCTTC
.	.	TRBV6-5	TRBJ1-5	CASITGKNQPQHF	TGTGCCAGCATAACAGGGAAAAATCAGCCCCAGCATTTT
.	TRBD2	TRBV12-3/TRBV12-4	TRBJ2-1	CASTLAGGPEQFF	TGTGCCAGCACCTTAGCGGGGGGGCCTGAGCAGTTCTTC
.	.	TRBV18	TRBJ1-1	CASSPSVGSEAFF	TGTGCCAGCTCACCTTCAGTCGGGTCTGAAGCTTTCTTT
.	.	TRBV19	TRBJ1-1	CASSIAQVQGAEAFF	TGTGCCAGTAGTATAGCCCAGGTCCAGGGCGCTGAAGCTTTCTTT
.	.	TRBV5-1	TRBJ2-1	CASSLARGNEQFF	TGCGCCAGCAGCTTGGCGCGGGGCAATGAGCAGTTCTTC
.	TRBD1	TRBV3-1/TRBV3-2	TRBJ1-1	CASSPMFLGQGANTEAFF	TGTGCCAGCAGCCCCATGTTTTTGGGACAGGGAGCGAACACTGAAGCTTTCTTT
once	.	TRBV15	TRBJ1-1	CATSSPHSGYTEAFF	TGTGCCACCAGCAGCCCCCACAGTGGGTACACTGAAGCTTTCTTT
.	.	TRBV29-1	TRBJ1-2	CSVLRGSYGYTF	TGCAGCGTCCTACGGGGAAGTTATGGCTACACCTTC
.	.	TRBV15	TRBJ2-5	CATSRDAAQETQYF	TGTGCCACCAGCAGAGACGCGGCCCAAGAGACCCAGTACTTC